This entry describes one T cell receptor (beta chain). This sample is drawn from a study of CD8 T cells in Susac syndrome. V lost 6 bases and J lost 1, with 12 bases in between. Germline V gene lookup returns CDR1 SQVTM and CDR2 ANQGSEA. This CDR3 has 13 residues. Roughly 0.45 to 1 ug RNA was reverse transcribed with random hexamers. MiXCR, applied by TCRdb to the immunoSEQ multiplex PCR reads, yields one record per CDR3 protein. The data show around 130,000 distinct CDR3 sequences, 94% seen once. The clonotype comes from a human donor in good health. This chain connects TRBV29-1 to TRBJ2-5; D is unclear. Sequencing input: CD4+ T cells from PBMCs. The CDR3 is CSVLIVGQETQYF. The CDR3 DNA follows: TGCAGCGTCCTTATTGTGGGCCAAGAGACCCAGTACTTC.